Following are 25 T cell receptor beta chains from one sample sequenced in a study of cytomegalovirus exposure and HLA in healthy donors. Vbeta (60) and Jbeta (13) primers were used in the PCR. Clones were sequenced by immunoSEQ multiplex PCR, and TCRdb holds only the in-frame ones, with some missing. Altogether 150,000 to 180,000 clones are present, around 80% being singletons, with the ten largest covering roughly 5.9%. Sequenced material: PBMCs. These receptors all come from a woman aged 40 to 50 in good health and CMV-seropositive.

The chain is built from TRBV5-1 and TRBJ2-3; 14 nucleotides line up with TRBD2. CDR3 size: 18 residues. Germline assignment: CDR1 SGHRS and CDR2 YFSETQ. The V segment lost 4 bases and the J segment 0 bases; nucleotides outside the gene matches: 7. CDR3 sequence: CASSKRTSGRLSTDTQYF. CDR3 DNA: TGCGCCAGCAGCAAGAGGACTAGCGGGAGGCTGAGCACAGATACGCAGTATTTT.

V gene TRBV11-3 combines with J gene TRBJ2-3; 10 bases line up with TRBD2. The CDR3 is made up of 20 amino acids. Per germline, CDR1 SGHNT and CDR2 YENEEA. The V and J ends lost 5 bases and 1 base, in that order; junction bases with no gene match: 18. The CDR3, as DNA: TGTGCCAGCAGCCCGAGGGGGAGCGGGAGGGCCGAGGGTGGCACAGATACGCAGTATTTT. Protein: CASSPRGSGRAEGGTDTQYF.

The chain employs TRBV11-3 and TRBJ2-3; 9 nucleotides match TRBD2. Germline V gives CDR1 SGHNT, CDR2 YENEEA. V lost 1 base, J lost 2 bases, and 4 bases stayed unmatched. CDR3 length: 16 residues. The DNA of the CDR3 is TGTGCCAGCAGCTTAGTAAGCGGGAGGTACACAGATACGCAGTATTTT. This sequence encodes CASSLVSGRYTDTQYF.

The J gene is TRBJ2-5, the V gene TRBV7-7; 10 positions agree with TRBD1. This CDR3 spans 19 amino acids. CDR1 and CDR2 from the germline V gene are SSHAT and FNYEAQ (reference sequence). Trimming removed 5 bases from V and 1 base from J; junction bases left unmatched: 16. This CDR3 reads CASSRTGGLLSYTQETQYF. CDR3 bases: TGTGCCAGCAGCCGGACAGGGGGTTTACTATCCTACACCCAAGAGACCCAGTACTTC.

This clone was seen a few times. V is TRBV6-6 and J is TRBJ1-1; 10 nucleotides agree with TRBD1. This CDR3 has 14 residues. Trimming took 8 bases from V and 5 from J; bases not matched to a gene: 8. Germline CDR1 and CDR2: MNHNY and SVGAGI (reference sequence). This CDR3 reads CASSVGQGRTEAFF. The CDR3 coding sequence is TGTGCCAGCTCAGTGGGACAGGGGAGAACTGAAGCTTTCTTT.

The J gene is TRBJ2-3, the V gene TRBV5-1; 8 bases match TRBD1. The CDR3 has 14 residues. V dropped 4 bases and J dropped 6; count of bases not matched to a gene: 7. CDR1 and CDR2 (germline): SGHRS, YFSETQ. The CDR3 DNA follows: TGCGCCAGCAGCGTGACGACAGGGGTGGATACGCAGTATTTT. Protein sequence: CASSVTTGVDTQYF.

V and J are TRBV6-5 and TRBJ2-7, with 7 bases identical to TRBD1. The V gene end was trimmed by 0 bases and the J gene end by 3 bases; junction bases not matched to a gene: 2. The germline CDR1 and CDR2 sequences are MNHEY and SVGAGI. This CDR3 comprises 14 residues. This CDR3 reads CASSYSRDSYEQYF. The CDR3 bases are TGTGCCAGCAGTTACTCGAGGGACAGCTACGAGCAGTACTTC.

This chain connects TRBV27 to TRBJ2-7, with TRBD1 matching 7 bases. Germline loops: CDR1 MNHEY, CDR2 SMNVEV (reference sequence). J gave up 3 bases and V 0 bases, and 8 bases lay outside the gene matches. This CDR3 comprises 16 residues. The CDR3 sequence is CASSLSAGTANYEQYF. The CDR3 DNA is TGTGCCAGCAGTTTATCAGCCGGGACAGCAAACTACGAGCAGTACTTC.

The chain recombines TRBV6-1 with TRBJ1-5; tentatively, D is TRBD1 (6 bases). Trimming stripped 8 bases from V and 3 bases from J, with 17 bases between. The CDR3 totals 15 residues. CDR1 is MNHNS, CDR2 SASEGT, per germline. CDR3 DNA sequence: TGTGCCAGCCAAACAGGGTTTGCGACCAATCAGCCCCAGCATTTT. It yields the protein CASQTGFATNQPQHF.

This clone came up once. CDR3: CASSLSVPETQYF. The CDR3 DNA follows: TGTGCCAGCAGTTTATCGGTTCCGGAGACCCAGTACTTC. The rearrangement links TRBV28 to TRBJ2-5; no reliable D call. CDR1 is MDHEN and CDR2 is SYDVKM in the germline V gene. This CDR3 spans 13 amino acids. V dropped 1 base and J dropped 5 bases, with 8 bases sitting between them.

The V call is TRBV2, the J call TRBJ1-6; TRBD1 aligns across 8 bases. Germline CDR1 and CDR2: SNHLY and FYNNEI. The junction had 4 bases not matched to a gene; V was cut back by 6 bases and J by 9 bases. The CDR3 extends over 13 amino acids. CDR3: CASSAGQGSPLHF. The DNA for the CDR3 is TGTGCCAGCAGCGCCGGACAGGGTTCACCCCTCCACTTT. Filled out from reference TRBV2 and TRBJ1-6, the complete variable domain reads EPEVTQTPSHQVTQMGQEVILRCVPISNHLYFYWYRQILGQKVEFLVSFYNNEISEKSEIFDDQFSVERPDGSNFTLKIRSTKLEDSAMYFCASSAGQGSPLHFGNGTRLTVT.

The CDR3 DNA reads TGTGCCAGCAGGAAAACAGGGACAAGCTATGGCTACACCTTC. This sequence encodes CASRKTGTSYGYTF. The rearrangement uses TRBV6-5 and TRBJ1-2; weak D call: TRBD1 (6 bases). Trimming pared 6 bases from V and 4 bases from J, leaving 15 bases between. CDR1 and CDR2 (germline): MNHEY, SVGAGI. This CDR3 contains 14 residues.

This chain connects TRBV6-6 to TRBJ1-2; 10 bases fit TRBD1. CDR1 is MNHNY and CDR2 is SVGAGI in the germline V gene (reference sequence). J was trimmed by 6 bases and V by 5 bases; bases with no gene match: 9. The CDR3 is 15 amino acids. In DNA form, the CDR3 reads TGTGCCAGCAGTCCAGAGACAGGGGGCTCGGATGGCTACACCTTC. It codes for CASSPETGGSDGYTF.

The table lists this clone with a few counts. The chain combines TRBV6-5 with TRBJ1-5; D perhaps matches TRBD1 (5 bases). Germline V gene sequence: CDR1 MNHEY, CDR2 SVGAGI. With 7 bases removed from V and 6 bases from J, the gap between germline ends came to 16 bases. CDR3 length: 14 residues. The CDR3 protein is CASTITQGGQPQHF. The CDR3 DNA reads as TGTGCCAGCACCATAACTCAGGGCGGTCAGCCCCAGCATTTT.

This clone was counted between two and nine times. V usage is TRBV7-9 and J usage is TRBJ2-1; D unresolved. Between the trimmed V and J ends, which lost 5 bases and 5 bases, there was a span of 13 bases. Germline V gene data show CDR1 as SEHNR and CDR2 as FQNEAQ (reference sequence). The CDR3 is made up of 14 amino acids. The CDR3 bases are TGTGCCAGCAGCCCCCGTGAGGCTCACAATGAGCAGTTCTTC. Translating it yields CASSPREAHNEQFF.

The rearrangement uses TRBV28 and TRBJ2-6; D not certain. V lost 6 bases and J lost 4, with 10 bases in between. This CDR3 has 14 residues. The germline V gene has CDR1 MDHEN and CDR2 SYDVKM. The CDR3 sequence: CASSLPAGANVLTF. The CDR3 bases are TGTGCCAGCAGCCTCCCTGCGGGGGCCAACGTCCTGACTTTC.

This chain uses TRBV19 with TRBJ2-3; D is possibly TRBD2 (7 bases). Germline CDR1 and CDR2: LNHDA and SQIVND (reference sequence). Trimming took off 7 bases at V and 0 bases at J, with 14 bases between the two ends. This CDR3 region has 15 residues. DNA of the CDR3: TGTGCCAGTACCCAAAGCGGGACAAGCACAGATACGCAGTATTTT. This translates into CASTQSGTSTDTQYF.

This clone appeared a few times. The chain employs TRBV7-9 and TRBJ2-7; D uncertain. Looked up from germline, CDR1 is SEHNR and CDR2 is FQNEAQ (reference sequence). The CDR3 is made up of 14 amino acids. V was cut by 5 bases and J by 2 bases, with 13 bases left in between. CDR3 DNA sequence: TGTGCCAGCAGCCGTCCAACAGATACCTACGAGCAGTACTTC. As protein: CASSRPTDTYEQYF.

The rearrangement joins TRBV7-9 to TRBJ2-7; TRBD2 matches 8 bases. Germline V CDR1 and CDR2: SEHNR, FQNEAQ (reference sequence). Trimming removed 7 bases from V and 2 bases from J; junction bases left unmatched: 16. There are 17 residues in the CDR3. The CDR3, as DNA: TGTGCCAGCACCCTCGACGGGGGGGAGGACTATGCCTACGAGCAGTACTTC. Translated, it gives CASTLDGGEDYAYEQYF. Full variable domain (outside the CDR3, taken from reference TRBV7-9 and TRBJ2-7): DTGVSQNPRHKITKRGQNVTFRCDPISEHNRLYWYRQTLGQGPEFLTYFQNEAQLEKSRLLSDRFSAERPKGSFSTLEIQRTEQGDSAMYLCASTLDGGEDYAYEQYFGPGTRLTVT.

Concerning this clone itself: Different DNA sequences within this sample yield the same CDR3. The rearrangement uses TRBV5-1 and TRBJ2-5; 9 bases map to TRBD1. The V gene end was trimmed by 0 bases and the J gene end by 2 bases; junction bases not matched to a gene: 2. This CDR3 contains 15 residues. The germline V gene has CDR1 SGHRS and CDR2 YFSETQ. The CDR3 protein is CASSLDGTGQETQYF. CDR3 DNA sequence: TGCGCCAGCAGCTTGGATGGGACAGGGCAAGAGACCCAGTACTTC.

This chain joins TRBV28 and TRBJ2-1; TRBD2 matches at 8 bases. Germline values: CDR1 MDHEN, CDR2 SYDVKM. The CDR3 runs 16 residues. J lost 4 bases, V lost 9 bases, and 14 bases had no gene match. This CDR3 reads CASALTASGRYNEQFF. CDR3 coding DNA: TGTGCCAGTGCCCTAACTGCGAGCGGGAGATACAATGAGCAGTTCTTC.

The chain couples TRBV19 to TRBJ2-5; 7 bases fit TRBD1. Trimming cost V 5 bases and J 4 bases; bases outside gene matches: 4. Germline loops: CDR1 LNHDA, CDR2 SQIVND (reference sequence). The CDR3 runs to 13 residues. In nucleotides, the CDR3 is TGTGCCAGTAGTGGGGGACAGAGAGAGACCCAGTACTTC. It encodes CASSGGQRETQYF.

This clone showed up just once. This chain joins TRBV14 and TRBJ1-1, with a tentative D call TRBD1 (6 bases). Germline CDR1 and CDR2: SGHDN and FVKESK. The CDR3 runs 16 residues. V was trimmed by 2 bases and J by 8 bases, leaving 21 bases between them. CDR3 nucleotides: TGTGCCAGCAGCCAACCATCACCGGGACATTCCTCAGAAGCTTTCTTT. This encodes CASSQPSPGHSSEAFF.

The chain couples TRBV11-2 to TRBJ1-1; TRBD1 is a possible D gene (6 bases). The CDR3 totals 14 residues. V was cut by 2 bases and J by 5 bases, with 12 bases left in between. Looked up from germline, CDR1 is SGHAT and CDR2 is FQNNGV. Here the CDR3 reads CASSLLQGLTEAFF. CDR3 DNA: TGTGCCAGCAGCTTATTACAGGGCTTAACTGAAGCTTTCTTT. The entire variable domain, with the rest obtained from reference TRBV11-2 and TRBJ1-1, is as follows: EAGVAQSPRYKIIEKRQSVAFWCNPISGHATLYWYQQILGQGPKLLIQFQNNGVVDDSQLPKDRFSAERLKGVDSTLKIQPAKLEDSAVYLCASSLLQGLTEAFFGQGTRLTVV.

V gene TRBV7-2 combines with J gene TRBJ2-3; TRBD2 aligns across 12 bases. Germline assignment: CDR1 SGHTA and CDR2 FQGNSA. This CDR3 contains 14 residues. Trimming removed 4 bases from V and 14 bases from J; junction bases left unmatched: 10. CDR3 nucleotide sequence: TGTGCCAGCAGCTCTTCCAGACTAGCGGGAGATCGGTATTTT. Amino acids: CASSSSRLAGDRYF.